Shown below are 26 T cell receptor beta chains from a single sample sequenced in a study of T cell responses to AZD1222 COVID-19 vaccine. Method: immunoSEQ multiplex PCR; TCRdb's copy keeps in-frame clones and lacks some. The profile shows about 110,000 clones, approximately 88% of them singletons. Specimen: peripheral blood, collected on day 0 of MenACWY control vaccination. The receptors stem from an adult in good health.

The chain couples TRBV27 to TRBJ2-1; possibly TRBD2 for D (7 bases). The V end lost 5 bases, the J end lost 8 bases, and 16 bases lay between the germline ends. CDR1 and CDR2 (germline): MNHEY, SMNVEV (reference sequence). The CDR3 sequence is 14 residues long. This CDR3 is CASSPLGGADEQFF. The CDR3 coding sequence is TGTGCCAGCAGTCCCCTGGGGGGGGCCGATGAGCAGTTCTTC.

This clone was seen only once. The chain couples TRBV5-6 to TRBJ1-2; D uncertain. Germline V CDR1 and CDR2: SGHDT, YYEEEE. The length of the CDR3 is 15 residues. Trimming pared 2 bases from V and 4 bases from J, leaving 15 bases between. CDR3 region: CASSLRGDAGYGYTF. The CDR3 nucleotides read TGTGCCAGCAGCTTACGGGGAGACGCTGGCTATGGCTACACCTTC.

CDR3 DNA sequence: TGCAGCGCCCGGGACAGGGGAGGTGGTAGGACTGAAGCTTTCTTT. Its protein is CSARDRGGGRTEAFF. This chain joins TRBV29-1 and TRBJ1-1; TRBD1 aligns across 10 bases. Germline trimming cut 7 bases from V and 5 bases from J; bases unmatched to any gene: 13. The CDR3 length is 15 residues. From germline, CDR1 is SQVTM and CDR2 ANQGSEA.

The gene calls are TRBV7-2 and TRBJ1-2; no clear D gene. This CDR3 contains 14 residues. Germline CDR1 SGHTA, CDR2 FQGNSA. Trimming removed 6 bases at V and 0 bases at J, with 11 bases between. CDR3 DNA: TGTGCCAGCAGGTTCCGGGAAGCTAACTATGGCTACACCTTC. This translates into CASRFREANYGYTF.

This chain links TRBV7-2 with TRBJ2-2; either TRBD1 or TRBD2 may fit D (5 bases each). Trimming took off 2 bases at V and 4 bases at J, with 8 bases between the two ends. Looked up from germline, CDR1 is SGHTA and CDR2 is FQGNSA. This CDR3 is built from 14 residues. CDR3 in amino acids: CASSLPGGTGELFF. For the CDR3, the DNA is TGTGCCAGCAGCTTACCTGGGGGCACCGGGGAGCTGTTTTTT.

This clone was seen once. The rearrangement uses TRBV10-1 and TRBJ2-7; 10 nucleotides line up with TRBD2. There are 15 residues in the CDR3. The junction had 7 bases not matched to a gene; V was cut back by 5 bases and J by 3 bases. CDR1 and CDR2 (germline): WNHNN, SYGVQD (reference sequence). In DNA, the CDR3 is TGCGCCAGCAGTTTAGCGGGAGGTGGTATCTACGAGCAGTACTTC. Its protein is CASSLAGGGIYEQYF.

This chain uses TRBV7-9 with TRBJ2-5; TRBD1 aligns across 7 bases. This CDR3 is 15 amino acids long. Losses at the gene ends were 4 bases for V and 4 bases for J; bases not matched to a gene: 9. Germline-derived CDR1 and CDR2 are SEHNR and FQNEAQ (reference sequence). The CDR3 DNA reads as TGTGCCAGCAGCTCAGGGGGTCCGACGGGAGAGACCCAGTACTTC. It specifies CASSSGGPTGETQYF.

This clone appeared a single time. This chain links TRBV3-1 (or the pseudogene TRBV3-2) with TRBJ2-5, with 12 bases aligning to TRBD2. Trimming took 4 bases from V and 6 from J; bases not matched to a gene: 3. The CDR3 consists of 14 residues. Germline V gives CDR1 LGHDT, CDR2 YNNKEL (reference sequence). The CDR3 reads CASSPSGGAKTQYF. The CDR3 region has the DNA TGTGCCAGCAGCCCTAGCGGGGGGGCAAAGACCCAGTACTTC.

The chain combines TRBV15 with TRBJ2-3, with a possible D match to TRBD2 (6 bases). The CDR3 length is 13 residues. Germline assignment: CDR1 LNHNV and CDR2 YYDKDF (reference sequence). V was shortened by 5 bases and J by 5 bases, with 11 bases between the two germline ends. Written as DNA, the CDR3 is TGTGCCACCAGCTTGCTCGGGGGAGATACGCAGTATTTT. Translation gives CATSLLGGDTQYF.

This chain joins TRBV10-3 and TRBJ1-4; D not resolved. V was cut by 3 bases and J by 4 bases, with 6 bases left in between. The CDR3 runs 13 residues. The germline V gene encodes CDR1 ENHRY and CDR2 SYGVKD. The CDR3 DNA is TGTGCCATCAGTGACCAGAATAATGAAAAACTGTTTTTT. This sequence encodes CAISDQNNEKLFF.

The chain employs TRBV2 and TRBJ1-2; tentative D call: TRBD1 (5 bases). Deletions cut 11 bases from V and 0 bases from J, with 19 bases between. CDR3 length equals 15 residues. Germline V gene lookup returns CDR1 SNHLY and CDR2 FYNNEI. As DNA, the CDR3 is TGTGCCGCCCCTCGGGGGACGAACACTAACTATGGCTACACCTTC. It specifies CAAPRGTNTNYGYTF.

CDR3 DNA sequence: TGTGCCAGCTCACTACAGGGGAATTCACCCCTCCACTTT. This sequence encodes CASSLQGNSPLHF. The chain combines TRBV18 with TRBJ1-6, with 7 bases fitting TRBD1. This CDR3 contains 13 residues. CDR1 KGHSH and CDR2 LQKENI come from the germline V gene. V lost 4 bases and J lost 7; bases outside the gene matches: 1.

This clone is a singleton in its sample. The chain has TRBV19 and TRBJ2-7, with 13 bases that match TRBD2. The CDR3 loop spans 16 amino acids. The germline CDR1 and CDR2 sequences are LNHDA and SQIVND (reference sequence). The ends lost 2 bases at V and 7 bases at J; junction bases unmatched: 8. The CDR3 protein is CASSIPGLAGAKEQYF. CDR3 DNA: TGTGCCAGTAGTATACCTGGACTAGCGGGAGCCAAAGAGCAGTACTTC.

This clone was seen only once. V is TRBV28 and J is TRBJ2-5; 7 bases fit TRBD2. This CDR3 has 15 amino acids. J was trimmed by 5 bases and V by 8 bases; bases with no gene match: 14. Germline lookup yields CDR1 MDHEN and CDR2 SYDVKM. CDR3 in amino acids: CASRKLAGVMETQYF. The CDR3 DNA is TGTGCCAGCCGGAAACTCGCGGGGGTGATGGAGACCCAGTACTTC. The variable domain in full, with the rest retrieved from reference TRBV28 and TRBJ2-5, is DVKVTQSSRYLVKRTGEKVFLECVQDMDHENMFWYRQDPGLGLRLIYFSYDVKMKEKGDIPEGYSVSREKKERFSLILESASTNQTSMYLCASRKLAGVMETQYFGPGTRLLVL.

This clone appeared once. The chain has TRBV9 and TRBJ2-2; 8 bases agree with TRBD2. The junction had 11 bases not matched to a gene; V was cut back by 0 bases and J by 4 bases. CDR1 SGDLS and CDR2 YYNGEE come from the germline V gene. CDR3 size: 18 residues. In nucleotides, the CDR3 is TGTGCCAGCAGCGTAGGTGGTAGCGGGGAGGGCGTCACCGGGGAGCTGTTTTTT. Its protein is CASSVGGSGEGVTGELFF.

The J gene is TRBJ2-3, the V gene TRBV30, with 9 bases lining up with TRBD1. This CDR3 is built from 17 residues. Germline V gene lookup returns CDR1 GTSNPN and CDR2 SVGIG (reference sequence). The ends lost 2 bases at V and 0 bases at J; junction bases unmatched: 9. CDR3 nucleotides: TGTGCCTGGAGTACAGGGGGCCAATACCTAAGCACAGATACGCAGTATTTT. As protein: CAWSTGGQYLSTDTQYF.

The chain links TRBV7-9 to TRBJ1-3; tentatively, D is TRBD1 (6 bases). The CDR3 has 14 residues. The V end was cut by 4 bases, the J end by 1 base, with 8 bases between. CDR1 is SEHNR, CDR2 FQNEAQ, per germline (reference sequence). The chain's CDR3 is CASSSGVSGNTIYF. CDR3 sequence (DNA): TGTGCCAGCAGCTCAGGGGTTTCTGGAAACACCATATATTTT.

J is TRBJ2-7 and V is TRBV9; no firm D call. The germline CDR1 and CDR2 sequences are SGDLS and YYNGEE. The CDR3 spans 15 residues. The V and J ends lost 4 bases and 1 base respectively, with 15 bases between them. CDR3 coding DNA: TGTGCCAGCAGCCCGATTTTTGACCCTTCCTACGAGCAGTACTTC. Protein product: CASSPIFDPSYEQYF.

The chain is built from TRBV28 and TRBJ1-5; D call uncertain. Trimming removed 4 bases at V and 1 base at J, with 5 bases between. Germline V lookup: CDR1 MDHEN, CDR2 SYDVKM. The CDR3 covers 13 residues. For the CDR3, the DNA is TGTGCCAGCAGTTCTCCGAGCAATCAGCCCCAGCATTTT. Its protein product is CASSSPSNQPQHF.

This chain joins TRBV27 and TRBJ1-2; unclear D gene. Germline V CDR1 and CDR2: MNHEY, SMNVEV (reference sequence). The CDR3 sequence is 15 residues long. V gave up 0 bases and J gave up 0 bases, with 8 bases separating them. The CDR3 sequence: CASSLSIPANYGYTF. The CDR3 DNA reads TGTGCCAGCAGTTTATCGATCCCAGCTAACTATGGCTACACCTTC.

This chain uses TRBV18 with TRBJ2-4, with 9 bases fitting TRBD1. V shed 5 bases, J shed 7 bases, and the junction held 15 bases outside the gene matches. The CDR3 extends over 17 amino acids. The germline CDR1 and CDR2 sequences are KGHSH and LQKENI. The CDR3 DNA follows: TGTGCCAGCTCAGGTTTTACAGGGGGCACCGGAGCCAACATTCAGTACTTC. Residues: CASSGFTGGTGANIQYF.

The V gene is TRBV6-5, the J gene TRBJ1-5; TRBD1 matches 10 bases. Unmatched junction bases numbered 5, after V lost 5 bases and J lost 4 bases. In germline, CDR1 is MNHEY, CDR2 SVGAGI. The CDR3 loop spans 15 amino acids. The CDR3 region has the DNA TGTGCCAGCAGTAAGACAGGGGGCGTGAATCAGCCCCAGCATTTT. Amino acid sequence: CASSKTGGVNQPQHF.

The rearrangement uses TRBV4-1 and TRBJ1-4, with D perhaps TRBD1 (6 bases). This CDR3 is built from 15 residues. The germline CDR1 and CDR2 sequences are MGHRA and YSYEKL. Trimming pared 6 bases from V and 2 bases from J, leaving 13 bases between. CDR3 in amino acids: CASRHRVFTNEKLFF. The CDR3 DNA reads as TGCGCCAGCAGGCACAGGGTTTTTACTAATGAAAAACTGTTTTTT.

J is TRBJ1-5 and V is TRBV28; TRBD1 might be the D (5 bases). Germline loops: CDR1 MDHEN, CDR2 SYDVKM. This CDR3 comprises 11 residues. The V and J ends lost 6 bases and 9 bases respectively, with 9 bases between them. The CDR3 DNA reads TGTGCCAGCAGCGCAGGGAGGCCCCAGCATTTT. Translation: CASSAGRPQHF.

The chain links TRBV4-2 to TRBJ1-3, with D maybe TRBD1 (6 bases). CDR3 length: 18 residues. Trimming shortened V by 0 bases and J by 0 bases, and 15 bases separated the two germline ends. Germline lookup yields CDR1 LGHNA and CDR2 YNFKEQ. CDR3 in DNA: TGTGCCAGCAGCCAAGAGGGTTGGGGGGCCTCCTCTGGAAACACCATATATTTT. Protein product: CASSQEGWGASSGNTIYF.

The gene calls are TRBV7-9 and TRBJ2-1; the D call may be TRBD1 or TRBD2 (6 bases each). V dropped 0 bases and J dropped 9 bases, with 12 bases sitting between them. The CDR3 consists of 14 residues. CDR1 SEHNR and CDR2 FQNEAQ come from the germline V gene (reference sequence). In DNA form, the CDR3 reads TGTGCCAGCAGCTTAGCAAGGGGGGCTCGTGAGCAGTTCTTC. Protein sequence: CASSLARGAREQFF.